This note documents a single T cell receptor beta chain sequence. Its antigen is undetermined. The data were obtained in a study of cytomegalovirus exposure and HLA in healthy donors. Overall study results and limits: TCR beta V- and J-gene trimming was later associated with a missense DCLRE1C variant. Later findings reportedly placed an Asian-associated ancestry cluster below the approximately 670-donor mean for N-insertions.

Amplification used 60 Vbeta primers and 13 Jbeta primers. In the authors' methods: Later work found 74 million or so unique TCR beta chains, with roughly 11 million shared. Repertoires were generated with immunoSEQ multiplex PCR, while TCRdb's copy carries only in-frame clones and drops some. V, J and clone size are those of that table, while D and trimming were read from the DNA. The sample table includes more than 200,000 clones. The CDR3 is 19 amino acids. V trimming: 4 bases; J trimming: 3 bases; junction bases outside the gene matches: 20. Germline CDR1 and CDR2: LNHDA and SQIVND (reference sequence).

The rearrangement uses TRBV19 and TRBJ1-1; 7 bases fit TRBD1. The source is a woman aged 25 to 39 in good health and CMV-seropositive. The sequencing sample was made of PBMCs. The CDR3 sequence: CASSTPKGRGRRAYTEAFF. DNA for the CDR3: TGTGCCAGTAGTACCCCGAAGGGCAGGGGGAGACGGGCGTACACTGAAGCTTTCTTT.